This TCR beta chain was observed in a study of blood T cell repertoires in COVID-19. Study summary: Both acute and convalescent COVID-19 samples were obtained from the United States, Italy and Spain. The cDNA or gDNA used as material had been derived from T cells, B-cell-depleted T cells, or PBMCs.

This clone was recorded only once. There are 14 residues in the CDR3. Germline V gene sequence: CDR1 SEHNR, CDR2 FQNEAQ (reference sequence). V lost 11 bases to trimming and J lost 3 bases; unmatched junction nucleotides: 11. Original processing notes: Quantification of nucleated cells was approximated via reference gene primer amplification. Sequencing used immunoSEQ multiplex PCR; TCRdb keeps in-frame clones, though not all of them. The V and J calls and clone size were taken over from that table, and D and trimming were inferred from the DNA. The data contain 72,000 or so clones, 80% to 95% of them seen just once; the ten biggest clones take up 0.77%.

The genes are TRBV7-9 and TRBJ2-3, with 7 bases lining up with TRBD2. The sequence came from an elderly woman with acute or convalescent COVID-19. Sequenced material: peripheral blood. Written as DNA, the CDR3 is TGTGCCGTCCAAAGCGGGATTTGGACAGATACGCAGTATTTT. Translating it yields CAVQSGIWTDTQYF.